A selection of T cell receptor beta chains follows, all from one sample in a study of blood T cells in healthy people across ages. TCRdb passed the 5' RACE reads through MiXCR, listing each CDR3 protein once. The sample shows 1.5 million to 2 million distinct CDR3 sequences, more than 35% of them seen only once. Specimen: blood. These TCRs come from a human donor in good health. The CDR3 runs from the conserved cysteine through the conserved F or W. Each record gives: D gene, clone size, V gene, J gene, CDR3 DNA, CDR3 protein. The D gene is left open where the match is weak. Only some rows state a clone size, as once, few, many or a class for expanded clones.

>TRBD1|few|TRBV5-1|TRBJ1-5
TGTGCCAGCAGAGAGACAGGGGGTCAGCCCCAGCATTTT
CASRETGGQPQHF
>TRBD1|.|TRBV4-3|TRBJ1-1
TGCGCCAGCAGCCAACTACAAACAGGGGCAAACACTGAAGCTTTCTTT
CASSQLQTGANTEAFF
>.|.|TRBV7-9|TRBJ1-1
TGTGCCAGCAGCTTACGGGGGGCCGACCCGAAAGCTTTCTTT
CASSLRGADPKAFF
>.|.|TRBV6-2/TRBV6-3|TRBJ1-2
TGTGCCAGCAGAACCGGTACAGGGAATGGCTACACCTTC
CASRTGTGNGYTF
>.|.|TRBV29-1|TRBJ1-1
TGCAGCGGCCTGCCCGCGGCGAACACTGAAGCTTTCTTT
CSGLPAANTEAFF
>.|few|TRBV29-1|TRBJ1-4
TGCAGTGCTTACAGCGAGGGTCCTAATGAAAAACTGTTTTTT
CSAYSEGPNEKLFF
>TRBD1|.|TRBV12-3/TRBV12-4|TRBJ2-7
TGTGCCAGCAGTCCGGGGGGACAGGGGAAGGGAGAGCAGTACTTC
CASSPGGQGKGEQYF
>.|.|TRBV3-1|TRBJ2-5
TGTGCCAGCAGCCAAGTTCCGAGAGGGCCGACGTACCAAGAGACCCAGTACTTC
CASSQVPRGPTYQETQYF
>TRBD2|.|TRBV12-5|TRBJ2-1
TGTGCTAGTGGTTTGGTACTAGCGGGGCACAATGAGCAGTTCTTC
CASGLVLAGHNEQFF
>TRBD1|.|TRBV4-2|TRBJ1-4
TGTGCCGGCAGCCAATTCCAGTGGCCGGGACAGCCTAATGAAAAACTGTTTTTT
CAGSQFQWPGQPNEKLFF
>TRBD2|few|TRBV10-3|TRBJ2-3
TGTGCCATCAGTGAGTTGGGACTAGGTCTCGATACGCAGTATTTT
CAISELGLGLDTQYF
>TRBD2|.|TRBV10-3|TRBJ2-3
TGTGCCATCAGCGGGACTAGCGGGGGCCCAGATACGCAGTATTTT
CAISGTSGGPDTQYF
>.|.|TRBV5-1|TRBJ2-5
TGCGCCAGCAGCCAGGGACTGGGGGGCCAAGAGACCCAGTACTTC
CASSQGLGGQETQYF
>.|.|TRBV6-6|TRBJ1-6
TGTGCCAGCAGTCAACCCTGGGGGTCCTATAATTCACCCCTCCACTTT
CASSQPWGSYNSPLHF
>.|few|TRBV20-1|TRBJ2-7
TGCAGTGCTAGAGTTGTCGCGGAGGACTACGAGCAGTACTTC
CSARVVAEDYEQYF
>.|.|TRBV7-8|TRBJ1-5
TGTGCCAGCAGCCACGACAGCAATCAGCCCCAGCATTTT
CASSHDSNQPQHF
>.|.|TRBV10-3|TRBJ1-2
TGTGCCATCAGTGTCGATCGCCTTAACTATGGCTACACCTTC
CAISVDRLNYGYTF
>TRBD1|.|TRBV20-1|TRBJ2-5
TGCAGTGCTAGAGAAGGGACAGGGGAAGAGACCCAGTACTTC
CSAREGTGEETQYF
>TRBD2|.|TRBV12-3/TRBV12-4|TRBJ2-3
TGTGCCAGCAGTTTTGGGAGGGGTACGCAGTATTTT
CASSFGRGTQYF
>TRBD1|.|TRBV20-1|TRBJ2-7
TGCAGTACCCCGGACAGGGTGGGTTTCGTGTACGAGCAGTACTTC
CSTPDRVGFVYEQYF
>.|few|TRBV29-1|TRBJ2-7
TGCAGCGTGCGGGACAGCTTATTCTACGAGCAGTACTTC
CSVRDSLFYEQYF
>.|.|TRBV7-2|TRBJ1-5
TGTGCCAGCAGCTTAGGGTCGCCGTATAGCAATCAGCCCCAGCATTTT
CASSLGSPYSNQPQHF
>.|.|TRBV5-1|TRBJ1-1
TGCGCCAGCAGTTTGGGTCTTTCTGAAGCTTTCTTT
CASSLGLSEAFF
>.|few|TRBV7-9|TRBJ1-1
TGTGCCAGCGGTCCGGTACTGAACACTGAAGCTTTCTTT
CASGPVLNTEAFF
>.|few|TRBV15|TRBJ2-1
TGTGCCACCAGCAGAGATTCGAGTGCCTACAATGAGCAGTTCTTC
CATSRDSSAYNEQFF
>.|.|TRBV7-8|TRBJ1-5
TGTGCCAGCAGCTTAAGTGGGGGAGGTCGGGAACAGCCCCAGCATTTT
CASSLSGGGREQPQHF
>.|few|TRBV6-5|TRBJ1-2
TGTGCCAGCAGTTACGGACCCCCCTATGGCTACACCTTC
CASSYGPPYGYTF